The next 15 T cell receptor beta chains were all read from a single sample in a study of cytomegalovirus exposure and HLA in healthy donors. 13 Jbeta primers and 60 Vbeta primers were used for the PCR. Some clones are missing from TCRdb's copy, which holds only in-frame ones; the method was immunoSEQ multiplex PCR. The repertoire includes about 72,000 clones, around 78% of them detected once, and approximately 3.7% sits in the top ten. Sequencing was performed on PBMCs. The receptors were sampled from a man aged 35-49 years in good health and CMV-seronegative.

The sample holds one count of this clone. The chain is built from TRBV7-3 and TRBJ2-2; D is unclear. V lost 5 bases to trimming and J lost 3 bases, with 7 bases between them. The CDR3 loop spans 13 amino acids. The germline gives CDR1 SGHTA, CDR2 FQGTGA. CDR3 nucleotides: TGTGCCAGCAGCCATACATACACCGGGGAGCTGTTTTTT. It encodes CASSHTYTGELFF.

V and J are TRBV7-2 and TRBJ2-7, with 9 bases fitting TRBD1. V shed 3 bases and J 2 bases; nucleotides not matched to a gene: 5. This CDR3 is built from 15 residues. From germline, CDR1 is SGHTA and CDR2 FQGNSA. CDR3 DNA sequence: TGTGCCAGCAGCTTGACCGGGACAGGGACCTACGAGCAGTACTTC. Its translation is CASSLTGTGTYEQYF.

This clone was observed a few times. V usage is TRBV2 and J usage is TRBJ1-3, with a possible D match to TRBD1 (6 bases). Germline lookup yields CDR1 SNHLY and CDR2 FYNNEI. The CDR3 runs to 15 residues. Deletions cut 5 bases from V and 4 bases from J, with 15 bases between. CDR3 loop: CASSFGDMRGNTIYF. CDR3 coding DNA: TGTGCCAGCAGTTTCGGGGACATGCGAGGAAACACCATATATTTT.

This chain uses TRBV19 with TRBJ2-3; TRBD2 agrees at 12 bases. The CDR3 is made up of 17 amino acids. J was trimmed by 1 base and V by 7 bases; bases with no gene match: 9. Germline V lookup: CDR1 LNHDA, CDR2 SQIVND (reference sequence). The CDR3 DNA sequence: TGTGCCAGTACCGATCAACTAGCGGGGGGCCGCACAGATACGCAGTATTTT. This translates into CASTDQLAGGRTDTQYF.

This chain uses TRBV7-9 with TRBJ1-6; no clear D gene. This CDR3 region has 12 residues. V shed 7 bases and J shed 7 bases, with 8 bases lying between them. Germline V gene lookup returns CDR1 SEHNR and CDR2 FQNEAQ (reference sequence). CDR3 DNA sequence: TGTGCCAGCACCCAACACAATTCACCCCTCCACTTT. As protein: CASTQHNSPLHF.

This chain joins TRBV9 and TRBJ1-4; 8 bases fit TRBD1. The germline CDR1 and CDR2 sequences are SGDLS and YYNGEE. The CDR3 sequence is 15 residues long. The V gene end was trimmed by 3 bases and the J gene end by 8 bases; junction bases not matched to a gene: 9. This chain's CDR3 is CASSGSGGLLEKLFF. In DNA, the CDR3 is TGTGCCAGCAGCGGATCAGGGGGCCTCTTAGAAAAACTGTTTTTT.

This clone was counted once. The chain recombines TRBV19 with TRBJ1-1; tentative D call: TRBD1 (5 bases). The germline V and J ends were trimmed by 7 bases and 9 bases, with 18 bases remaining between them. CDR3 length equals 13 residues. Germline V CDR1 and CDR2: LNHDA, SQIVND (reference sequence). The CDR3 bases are TGTGCCAGTAAATGGGCGGGGGGTAGACAAGCTTTCTTT. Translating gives CASKWAGGRQAFF.

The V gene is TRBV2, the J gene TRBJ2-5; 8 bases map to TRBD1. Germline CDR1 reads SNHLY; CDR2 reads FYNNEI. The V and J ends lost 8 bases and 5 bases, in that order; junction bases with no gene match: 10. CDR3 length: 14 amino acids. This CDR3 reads CASAIAGGRETQYF. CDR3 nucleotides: TGTGCCAGCGCTATAGCAGGGGGCCGGGAGACCCAGTACTTC.

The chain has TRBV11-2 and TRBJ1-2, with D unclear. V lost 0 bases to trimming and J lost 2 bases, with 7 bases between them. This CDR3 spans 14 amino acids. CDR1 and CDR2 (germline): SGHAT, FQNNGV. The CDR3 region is CASSLDPGNYGYTF. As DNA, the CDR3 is TGTGCCAGCAGCTTAGACCCAGGCAACTATGGCTACACCTTC.

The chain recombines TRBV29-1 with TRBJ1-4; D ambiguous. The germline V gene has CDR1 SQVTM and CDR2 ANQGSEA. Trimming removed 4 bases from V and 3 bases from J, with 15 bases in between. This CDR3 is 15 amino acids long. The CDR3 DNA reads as TGCAGCGTTGGCGGGTTCTCCCGGGCTAATGAAAAACTGTTTTTT. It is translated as CSVGGFSRANEKLFF.

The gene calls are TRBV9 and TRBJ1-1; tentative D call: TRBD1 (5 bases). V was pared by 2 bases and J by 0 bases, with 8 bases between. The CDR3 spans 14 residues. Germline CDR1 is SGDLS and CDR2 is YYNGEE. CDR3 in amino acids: CASSVDSLNTEAFF. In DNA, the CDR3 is TGTGCCAGCAGCGTTGACAGCTTGAACACTGAAGCTTTCTTT.

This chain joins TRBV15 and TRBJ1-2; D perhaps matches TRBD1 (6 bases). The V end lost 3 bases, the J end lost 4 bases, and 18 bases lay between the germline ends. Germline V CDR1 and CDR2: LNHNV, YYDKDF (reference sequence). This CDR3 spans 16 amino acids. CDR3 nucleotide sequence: TGTGCCACCAGCAGTACTACAGGTGAAGGGGGCTATGGCTACACCTTC. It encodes CATSSTTGEGGYGYTF.

For the CDR3, the DNA is TGTGCCAGCAGTTACTCGCCGGGGGGCACTGAAGCTTTCTTT. It translates to CASSYSPGGTEAFF. This chain links TRBV6-5 with TRBJ1-1; D possibly corresponds to TRBD1 (5 bases). Germline CDR1 reads MNHEY; CDR2 reads SVGAGI. Trimming removed 0 bases from V and 4 bases from J, with 9 bases in between. CDR3 length: 14 residues.

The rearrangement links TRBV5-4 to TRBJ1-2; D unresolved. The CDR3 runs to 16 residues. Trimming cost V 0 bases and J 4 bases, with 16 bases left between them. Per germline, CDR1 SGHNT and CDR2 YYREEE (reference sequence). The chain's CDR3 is CASSLGVAAGSYGYTF. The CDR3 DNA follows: TGTGCCAGCAGCTTGGGGGTAGCGGCAGGTAGCTATGGCTACACCTTC.

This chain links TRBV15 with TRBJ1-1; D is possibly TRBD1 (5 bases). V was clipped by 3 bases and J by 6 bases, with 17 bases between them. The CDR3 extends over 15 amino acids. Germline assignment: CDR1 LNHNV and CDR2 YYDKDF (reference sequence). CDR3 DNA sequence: TGTGCCACCAGCAGCACAAACAGGCCGGGTTCTGAAGCTTTCTTT. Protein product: CATSSTNRPGSEAFF.